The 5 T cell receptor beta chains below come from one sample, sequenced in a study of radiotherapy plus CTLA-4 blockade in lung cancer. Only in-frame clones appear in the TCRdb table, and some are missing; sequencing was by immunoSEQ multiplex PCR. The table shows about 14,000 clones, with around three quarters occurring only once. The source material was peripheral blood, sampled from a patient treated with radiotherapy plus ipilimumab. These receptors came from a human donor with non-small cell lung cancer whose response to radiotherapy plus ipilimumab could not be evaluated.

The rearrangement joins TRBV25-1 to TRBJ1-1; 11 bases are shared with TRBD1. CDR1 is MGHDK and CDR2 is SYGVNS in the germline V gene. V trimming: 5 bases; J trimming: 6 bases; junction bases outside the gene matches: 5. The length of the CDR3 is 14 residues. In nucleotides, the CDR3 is TGTGCCAGCAGTAAAAGGACAGGGGGCCCTGAAGCTTTCTTT. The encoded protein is CASSKRTGGPEAFF. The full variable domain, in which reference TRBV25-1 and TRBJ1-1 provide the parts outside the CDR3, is EADIYQTPRYLVIGTGKKITLECSQTMGHDKMYWYQQDPGMELHLIHYSYGVNSTEKGDLSSESTVSRIRTEHFPLTLESARPSHTSQYLCASSKRTGGPEAFFGQGTRLTVV.

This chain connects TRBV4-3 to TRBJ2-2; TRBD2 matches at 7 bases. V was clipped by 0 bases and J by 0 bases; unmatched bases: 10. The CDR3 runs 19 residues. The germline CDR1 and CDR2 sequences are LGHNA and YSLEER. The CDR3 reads CASSQDSPIAGANTGELFF. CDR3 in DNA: TGCGCCAGCAGCCAAGATAGCCCGATAGCGGGCGCGAACACCGGGGAGCTGTTTTTT.

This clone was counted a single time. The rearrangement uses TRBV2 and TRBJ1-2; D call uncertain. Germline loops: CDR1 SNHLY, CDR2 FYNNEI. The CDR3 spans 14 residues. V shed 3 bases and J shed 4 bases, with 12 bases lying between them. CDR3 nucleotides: TGTGCCAGCAGTGATCCCCAGGTCGCCTATGGCTACACCTTC. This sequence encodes CASSDPQVAYGYTF. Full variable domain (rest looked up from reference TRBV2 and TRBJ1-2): EPEVTQTPSHQVTQMGQEVILRCVPISNHLYFYWYRQILGQKVEFLVSFYNNEISEKSEIFDDQFSVERPDGSNFTLKIRSTKLEDSAMYFCASSDPQVAYGYTFGSGTRLTVV.

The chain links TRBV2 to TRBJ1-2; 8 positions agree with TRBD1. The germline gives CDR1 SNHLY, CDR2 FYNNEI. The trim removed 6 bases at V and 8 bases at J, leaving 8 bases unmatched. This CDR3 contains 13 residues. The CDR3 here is CASSGQGSRGYTF. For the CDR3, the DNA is TGTGCCAGCAGCGGACAGGGATCGCGCGGCTACACCTTC.

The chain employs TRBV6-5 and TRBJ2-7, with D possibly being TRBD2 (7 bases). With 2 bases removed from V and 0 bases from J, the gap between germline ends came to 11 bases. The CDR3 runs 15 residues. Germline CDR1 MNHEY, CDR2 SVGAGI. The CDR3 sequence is CASSYGGATSYEQYF. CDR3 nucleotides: TGTGCCAGCAGTTACGGGGGGGCAACCTCCTACGAGCAGTACTTC.